This T cell receptor (beta chain) was obtained from a study of Ad26.COV2.S vaccination and SARS-CoV-2 variants. Overall study results and limits: Ad26.COV2.S recipients had broader spike-specific TCRs (P = 0.0014). Researchers reported similar non-spike TCR breadth in vaccine and placebo recipients. The analyses of TCR breadth and depth may have understated the size of total T cell responses.

Germline V CDR1 and CDR2: MDHEN, SYDVKM. Trimming left V 3 bases short and J 5 bases short, with 16 bases between. The length of the CDR3 is 15 residues. In this sample, this clone turned up once. No antigen is known for it. TCRdb's copy holds only in-frame clones and misses some; the assay was immunoSEQ multiplex PCR. Of about 440,000 clones listed, about 92% were seen once; the top ten hold roughly 4%. Treatment: around 19 received Ad26.COV2.S at low or high dose, single or two shots; 5 received placebo; per-sample allocation not given. The samples date from day 63 after the first vaccine or placebo injection. Donor was an adult aged 18-55 years in Boston.

The sequences come from peripheral blood, collected in a trial of Ad26.COV2.S vaccine versus placebo. The chain has TRBV28 and TRBJ2-5; possibly TRBD2 for D (5 bases). This TCR was recovered from a person aged 18-60 years who received the Ad26.COV2.S COVID-19 vaccine or a placebo. The CDR3 spells CASSLVRTPIETQYF. The CDR3 DNA reads as TGTGCCAGCAGTTTGGTCAGGACTCCCATCGAGACCCAGTACTTC.